Below are 23 T cell receptor beta chains sequenced from a single sample in a study of blood T cells in healthy people across ages. Alongside a J-beta primer mix, a sample-barcoded 5' primer served in a second PCR lasting about 7 to 12 cycles. Using its own MiXCR run on the 5' RACE reads, TCRdb lists one record per CDR3 protein. The table has about 1,500,000 distinct CDR3 sequences, approximately 40% seen once. What was sequenced was blood. These receptors all come from a young woman in good health.

The gene calls are TRBV4-1 and TRBJ2-5; D might be TRBD1 (5 bases). Trimming cost V 4 bases and J 2 bases, with 23 bases left between them. Germline-derived CDR1 and CDR2 are MGHRA and YSYEKL. The CDR3 totals 18 residues. CDR3 DNA sequence: TGCGCCAGCAGCCCGCCCGCGTTACAGGCGGTTCGGCAAGAGACCCAGTACTTC. Its protein product is CASSPPALQAVRQETQYF.

The rearrangement joins TRBV10-1 to TRBJ1-1; D perhaps matches TRBD1 (6 bases). Trimming cost V 6 bases and J 1 base, with 21 bases left between them. CDR1 is WNHNN, CDR2 SYGVQD, per germline (reference sequence). This CDR3 contains 17 residues. The CDR3 nucleotides are TGCGCCAGCAGAGAAGGTGGTATGACAGGCCAGAACACTGAAGCTTTCTTT. Translating it yields CASREGGMTGQNTEAFF.

Only a few counts were recorded for this clonotype. This chain connects TRBV3-1 to TRBJ1-2, with D possibly matching TRBD1 (5 bases). The CDR3 runs 14 residues. Germline assignment: CDR1 LGHDT and CDR2 YNNKEL (reference sequence). V was shortened by 1 base and J by 4 bases, with 10 bases between the two germline ends. CDR3 loop: CASSQASRGYGYTF. DNA of the CDR3: TGTGCCAGCAGCCAAGCATCTAGGGGCTATGGCTACACCTTC.

The genes are TRBV6-2 or TRBV6-3 and TRBJ2-1, with D possibly TRBD2 on 6 matching bases. The J call may be wrong; the DNA end is better matched by TRBJ2-7. The CDR3 has 16 residues. Germline assignment: CDR1 MNHEY and CDR2 SVGEGT. The CDR3, as DNA: TGTGCCAGCAGTTCCTGGGACTTACCCTCCTACAATGAGCAGTACTTC. Protein product: CASSSWDLPSYNEQYF.

The rearrangement joins TRBV2 to TRBJ1-1, with D possibly matching TRBD1 (5 bases). This CDR3 is built from 17 residues. Germline V gene sequence: CDR1 SNHLY, CDR2 FYNNEI. V gave up 0 bases and J gave up 0 bases, with 14 bases separating them. The CDR3 loop is CASSEAVGGGMNTEAFF. The DNA for the CDR3 is TGTGCCAGCAGTGAAGCAGTCGGGGGGGGGATGAACACTGAAGCTTTCTTT.

This clonotype appeared a few times. The chain combines TRBV6-1 with TRBJ1-4, with unresolved D. Germline CDR1 and CDR2: MNHNS and SASEGT. The CDR3 runs to 15 residues. Deletions cut 6 bases from V and 0 bases from J, with 11 bases between. In DNA form, the CDR3 reads TGTGCCAGCAGGGCCGGTCCCTCAACTAATGAAAAACTGTTTTTT. It translates to CASRAGPSTNEKLFF.

V and J are TRBV20-1 and TRBJ2-7; TRBD2 is a possible D gene (6 bases). The length of the CDR3 is 15 residues. Germline CDR1 reads DFQATT; CDR2 reads SNEGSKA (reference sequence). Trimming cost V 0 bases and J 4 bases, with 16 bases left between them. CDR3 sequence reads: CSARDLLADPYEQYF. As DNA, the CDR3 is TGCAGTGCTAGAGATCTTTTAGCGGATCCTTACGAGCAGTACTTC.

This clonotype showed up many times. The junction departs from the called germline gene at one end, perhaps through a read error. The rearrangement links TRBV5-1 to TRBJ1-1, with TRBD1 as a possible D gene (6 bases). The CDR3 has 14 residues. CDR1 SGHRS and CDR2 YFSETQ come from the germline V gene. This CDR3 is CASSSGQLNTEAFF. The CDR3 DNA sequence: TGTGCCAGCAGTTCTGGACAGTTGAACACTGAAGCTTTCTTT.

A remark on this clonotype: A read error may account for a junction end that differs from germline. The genes are TRBV5-1 and TRBJ2-4; 9 positions agree with TRBD1. The DNA end favors TRBJ2-7, so the J call may be wrong. CDR1 and CDR2 (germline): SGHRS, YFSETQ. The CDR3 totals 14 residues. CDR3 in amino acids: CAGSWTGVPYEQYF. The CDR3 DNA reads TGCGCCGGCAGCTGGACAGGGGTCCCCTACGAGCAGTACTTC.

In the case of this clonotype: A much bigger clone sits one base away, suggesting this may be a read error. This chain joins TRBV5-1 and TRBJ2-3; TRBD2 aligns across 8 bases. The length of the CDR3 is 16 residues. Germline CDR1 and CDR2: SGHRS and YFSETQ. CDR3 sequence (DNA): TGCGCCAGCAGCTTGCCCCGCGGGGGGTCCACACATACGCAGTATTTT. The encoded protein is CASSLPRGGSTHTQYF.

The V gene is TRBV6-4, the J gene TRBJ2-2; 9 nucleotides line up with TRBD2. The junction had 8 bases not matched to a gene; V was cut back by 5 bases and J by 4 bases. CDR1 MRHNA and CDR2 SNTAGT come from the germline V gene. This CDR3 contains 16 residues. CDR3 in DNA: TGTGCCAGCAGTCCAAGACTAGCGGACAGCACCGGGGAGCTGTTTTTT. It codes for CASSPRLADSTGELFF.

This clonotype occurred a few times. This chain connects TRBV9 to TRBJ2-3; TRBD2 is a possible D gene (6 bases). From germline, CDR1 is SGDLS and CDR2 YYNGEE. This CDR3 contains 14 residues. Trimming removed 0 bases at V and 5 bases at J, with 10 bases between. CDR3 residues: CASSVATGEDTQYF. Written as DNA, the CDR3 is TGTGCCAGCAGCGTAGCTACGGGGGAAGATACGCAGTATTTT.

The chain employs TRBV9 and TRBJ2-2, with 12 bases aligning to TRBD1. The CDR3 is made up of 18 amino acids. The V segment lost 2 bases and the J segment 5 bases; nucleotides outside the gene matches: 10. Germline V gene data show CDR1 as SGDLS and CDR2 as YYNGEE. The CDR3 nucleotides read TGTGCCAGCAGCGTCCCCAAGTGGGGACAGGGGGCAACCGGGGAGCTGTTTTTT. It yields the protein CASSVPKWGQGATGELFF.

This clonotype appeared a few times. The chain recombines TRBV5-6 with TRBJ1-2; 8 bases are a match to TRBD1. Germline V CDR1 and CDR2: SGHDT, YYEEEE. The CDR3 is 14 residues long. V gave up 4 bases and J gave up 4 bases; unmatched junction bases: 6. Here the CDR3 DNA reads TGTGCCAGCAGCGCCGGACAGGGTCGCTATGGCTACACCTTC. Translation: CASSAGQGRYGYTF. Full variable domain (remainder filled in from reference TRBV5-6 and TRBJ1-2): DAGVTQSPTHLIKTRGQQVTLRCSPKSGHDTVSWYQQALGQGPQFIFQYYEEEERQRGNFPDRFSGHQFPNYSSELNVNALLLGDSALYLCASSAGQGRYGYTFGSGTRLTVV.

This clonotype was counted at least ten times. The chain carries TRBV15 and TRBJ2-3; D is perhaps TRBD2 (7 bases). CDR3 length equals 18 residues. Germline V gene sequence: CDR1 LNHNV, CDR2 YYDKDF (reference sequence). Trimming removed 5 bases from V and 2 bases from J, with 23 bases in between. The chain's CDR3 is CATSGPNLRGGVTDTQYF. In DNA form, the CDR3 reads TGTGCCACCAGCGGTCCTAACCTGAGGGGGGGTGTCACAGATACGCAGTATTTT. The full variable domain, its missing parts supplied by reference TRBV15 and TRBJ2-3, is DAMVIQNPRYQVTQFGKPVTLSCSQTLNHNVMYWYQQKSSQAPKLLFHYYDKDFNNEADTPDNFQSRRPNTSFCFLDIRSPGLGDTAMYLCATSGPNLRGGVTDTQYFGPGTRLTVL.

This clonotype has more than one count but fewer than ten. This chain links TRBV27 with TRBJ2-5; 10 nucleotides align to TRBD2. The length of the CDR3 is 15 residues. Germline lookup yields CDR1 MNHEY and CDR2 SMNVEV (reference sequence). Germline trimming cut 5 bases from V and 1 base from J; bases unmatched to any gene: 4. CDR3 region: CASSLTSGFQETQYF. The CDR3 nucleotides are TGTGCCAGCAGTCTGACTAGCGGGTTCCAAGAGACCCAGTACTTC.

The V and J genes are TRBV6-5 and TRBJ1-2; 7 nucleotides match TRBD1. CDR1 and CDR2 (germline): MNHEY, SVGAGI. Germline trimming cut 6 bases from V and 2 bases from J; bases unmatched to any gene: 6. CDR3 length: 14 residues. CDR3 region: CASSYVDRNYGYTF. Written as DNA, the CDR3 is TGTGCCAGCAGCTACGTGGACAGGAACTATGGCTACACCTTC.

The rearrangement uses TRBV5-1 and TRBJ2-7; D gene uncertain. Trimming removed 0 bases from V and 3 bases from J, with 10 bases in between. The CDR3 covers 14 residues. The germline V gene has CDR1 SGHRS and CDR2 YFSETQ. The CDR3 protein is CASSLDTGHYEQYF. For the CDR3, the DNA is TGCGCCAGCAGCTTGGACACTGGCCACTACGAGCAGTACTTC.

V gene TRBV6-1 combines with J gene TRBJ2-1, with D perhaps given as TRBD1 or TRBD2 (5 bases each). The V end was cut by 7 bases, the J end by 5 bases, with 9 bases between. Per the germline V gene, CDR1 is MNHNS and CDR2 is SASEGT. The CDR3 runs 12 residues. The CDR3 nucleotides are TGTGCCAGCATTGGGACCAACAATGAGCAGTTCTTC. This translates into CASIGTNNEQFF.

This clonotype turned up a few times. This chain joins TRBV18 and TRBJ1-1; weak D call: TRBD1 (5 bases). The CDR3 is made up of 14 amino acids. Germline V gene sequence: CDR1 KGHSH, CDR2 LQKENI. Trimming pared 2 bases from V and 1 base from J, leaving 8 bases between. The CDR3 region has the DNA TGTGCCAGCTCACCAAACGACAGGAACACTGAAGCTTTCTTT. It yields the protein CASSPNDRNTEAFF. Drawing the rest from reference TRBV18 and TRBJ1-1, the complete variable domain is NAGVMQNPRHLVRRRGQEARLRCSPMKGHSHVYWYRQLPEEGLKFMVYLQKENIIDESGMPKERFSAEFPKEGPSILRIQQVVRGDSAAYFCASSPNDRNTEAFFGQGTRLTVV.

V usage is TRBV10-3 and J usage is TRBJ1-6, with no clear D. V lost 3 bases and J 0 bases, leaving 15 bases between the germline ends. Germline values: CDR1 ENHRY, CDR2 SYGVKD. This CDR3 has 18 residues. This CDR3 is CAISDPALKSSYNSPLHF. The CDR3 DNA is TGTGCCATCAGTGATCCGGCGCTAAAGAGCTCCTATAATTCACCCCTCCACTTT.

This clonotype has only a few counts. The gene calls are TRBV12-3 or TRBV12-4 and TRBJ2-3; TRBD2 agrees at 7 bases. This CDR3 contains 12 residues. Trimming cost V 9 bases and J 4 bases; bases outside gene matches: 4. CDR3 sequence: CASGRASDTQYF. The CDR3 coding sequence is TGTGCCAGTGGGAGGGCCTCAGATACGCAGTATTTT.

This sequence joins TRBV6-5 and TRBJ1-3; D not resolved. The CDR3 spans 13 residues. Trimming removed 6 bases at V and 4 bases at J, with 10 bases between. Germline values: CDR1 MNHEY, CDR2 SVGAGI. The CDR3 nucleotides are TGTGCCAGCAGCTCAACTTCCGGAAACACCATATATTTT. It specifies CASSSTSGNTIYF.